This T cell receptor (beta chain) is from a study of neurological immune-mediated disorders. Findings and limits, study-wide: The most TCR clonal expansion was seen in HTLV-1-associated myelopathy, whereas the least was seen in multiple sclerosis, below the level in healthy controls.

cDNA was made by 5'RACE with 10-nucleotide random UMIs. TCRdb itself ran the 5' RACE reads through MiXCR, one entry per CDR3 protein. The data hold tens of thousands of distinct CDR3 sequences, with about 9.4% observed a single time. CDR1 and CDR2 from the germline V gene are SGHKS and YYEKEE (reference sequence). The CDR3 runs to 17 residues. Of note for this clonotype: Its target is unknown. The junction does not match germline at one end; this may be a read error.

The origin of this receptor is a man aged 35 to 55 in good health. Sequenced input: PBMCs. This rearrangement joins TRBV5-5 to TRBJ2-6, with D possibly being TRBD1 (5 bases). CDR3: CASSLATISSGAIVLTF. In nucleotides, the CDR3 is TGTGCCAGCAGCTTGGCCACCATTAGCTCTGGGGCCATCGTCCTGACTTTC.